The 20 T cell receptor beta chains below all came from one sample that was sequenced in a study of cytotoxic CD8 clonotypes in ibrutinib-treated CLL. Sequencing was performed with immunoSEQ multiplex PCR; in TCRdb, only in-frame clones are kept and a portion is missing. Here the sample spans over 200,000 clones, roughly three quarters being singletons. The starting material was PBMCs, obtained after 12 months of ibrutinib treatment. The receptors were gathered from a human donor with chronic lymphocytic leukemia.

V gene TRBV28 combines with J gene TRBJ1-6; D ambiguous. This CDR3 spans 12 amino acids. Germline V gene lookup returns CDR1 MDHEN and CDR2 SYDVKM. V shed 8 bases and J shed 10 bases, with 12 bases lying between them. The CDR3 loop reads CASALRRSPLHF. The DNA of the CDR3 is TGTGCCAGCGCCCTGCGGAGATCACCCCTCCACTTT.

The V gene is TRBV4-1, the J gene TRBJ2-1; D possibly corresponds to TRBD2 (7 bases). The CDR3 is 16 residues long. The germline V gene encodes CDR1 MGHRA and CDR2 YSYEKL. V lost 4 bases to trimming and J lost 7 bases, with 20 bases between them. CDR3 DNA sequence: TGCGCCAGCAGCCCCCGGACTCGGGGGGCCAGGAATGAGCAGTTCTTC. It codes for CASSPRTRGARNEQFF.

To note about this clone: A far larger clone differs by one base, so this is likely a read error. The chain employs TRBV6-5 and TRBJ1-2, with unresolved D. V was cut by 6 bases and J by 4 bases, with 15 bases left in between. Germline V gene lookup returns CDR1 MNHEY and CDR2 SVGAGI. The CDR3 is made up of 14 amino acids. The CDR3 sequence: CASSPTFWGYGYTF. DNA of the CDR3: TGTGCCAGCAGCCCTACATTCTGGGGCTATGGCTACACCTTC.

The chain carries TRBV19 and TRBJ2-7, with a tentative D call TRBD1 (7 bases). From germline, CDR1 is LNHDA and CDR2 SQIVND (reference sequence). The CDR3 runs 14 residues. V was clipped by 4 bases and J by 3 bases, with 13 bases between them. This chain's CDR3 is CASSTRQGGYEQYF. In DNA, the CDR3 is TGTGCCAGTAGTACGCGACAGGGAGGCTACGAGCAGTACTTC. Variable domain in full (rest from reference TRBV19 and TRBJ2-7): DGGITQSPKYLFRKEGQNVTLSCEQNLNHDAMYWYRQDPGQGLRLIYYSQIVNDFQKGDIAEGYSVSREKKESFPLTVTSAQKNPTAFYLCASSTRQGGYEQYFGPGTRLTVT.

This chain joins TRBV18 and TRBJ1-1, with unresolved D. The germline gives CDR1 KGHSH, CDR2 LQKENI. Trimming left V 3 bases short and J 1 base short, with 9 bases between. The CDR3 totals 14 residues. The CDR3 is CASSPPSENTEAFF. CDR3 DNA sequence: TGTGCCAGCTCACCGCCGTCAGAGAACACTGAAGCTTTCTTT.

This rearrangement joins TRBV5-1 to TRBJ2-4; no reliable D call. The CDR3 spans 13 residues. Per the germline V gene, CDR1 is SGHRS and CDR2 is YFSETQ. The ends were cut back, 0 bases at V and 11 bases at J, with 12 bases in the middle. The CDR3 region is CASSLGLSGFQYF. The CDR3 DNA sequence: TGCGCCAGCAGCTTGGGACTGTCTGGGTTTCAGTACTTC.

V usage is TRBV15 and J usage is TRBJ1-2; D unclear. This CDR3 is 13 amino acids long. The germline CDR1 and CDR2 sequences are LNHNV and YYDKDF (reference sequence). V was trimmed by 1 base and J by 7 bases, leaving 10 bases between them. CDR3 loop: CATSRGESGGYTF. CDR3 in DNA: TGTGCCACCAGCAGAGGCGAAAGCGGTGGCTACACCTTC.

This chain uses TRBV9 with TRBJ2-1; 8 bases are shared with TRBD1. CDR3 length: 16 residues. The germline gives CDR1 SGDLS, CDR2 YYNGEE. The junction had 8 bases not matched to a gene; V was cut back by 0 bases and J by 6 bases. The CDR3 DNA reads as TGTGCCAGCAGCGTAGAGGGCAGGGGGCTCGCCAATGAGCAGTTCTTC. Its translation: CASSVEGRGLANEQFF.

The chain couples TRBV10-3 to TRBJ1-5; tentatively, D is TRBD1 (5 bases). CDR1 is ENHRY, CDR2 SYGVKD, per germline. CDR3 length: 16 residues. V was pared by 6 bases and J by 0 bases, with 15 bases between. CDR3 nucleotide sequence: TGTGCCATCAGCTCCCGGGGTCAGGGTAGCAATCAGCCCCAGCATTTT. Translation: CAISSRGQGSNQPQHF.

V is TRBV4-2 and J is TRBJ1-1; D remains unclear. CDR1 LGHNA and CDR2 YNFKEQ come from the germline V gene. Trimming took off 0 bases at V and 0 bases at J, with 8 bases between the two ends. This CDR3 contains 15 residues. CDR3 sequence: CASSQEWLLNTEAFF. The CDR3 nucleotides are TGTGCCAGCAGCCAAGAATGGCTCTTGAACACTGAAGCTTTCTTT.

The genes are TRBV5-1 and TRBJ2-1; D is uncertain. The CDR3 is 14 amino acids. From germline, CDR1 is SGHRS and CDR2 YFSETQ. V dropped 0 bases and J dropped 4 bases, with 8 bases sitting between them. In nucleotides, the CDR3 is TGCGCCAGCAGCTTGGGACTGGCGTACAATGAGCAGTTCTTC. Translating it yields CASSLGLAYNEQFF.

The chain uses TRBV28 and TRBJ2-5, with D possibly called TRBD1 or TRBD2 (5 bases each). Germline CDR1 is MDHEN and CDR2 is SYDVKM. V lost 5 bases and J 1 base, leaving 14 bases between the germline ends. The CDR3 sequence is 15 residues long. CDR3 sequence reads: CASSRPGRIQETQYF. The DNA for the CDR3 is TGTGCCAGCAGTCGCCCGGGACGGATCCAAGAGACCCAGTACTTC.

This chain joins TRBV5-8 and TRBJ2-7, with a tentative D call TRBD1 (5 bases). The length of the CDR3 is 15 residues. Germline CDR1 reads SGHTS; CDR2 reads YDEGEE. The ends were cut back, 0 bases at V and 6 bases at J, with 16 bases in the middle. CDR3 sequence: CASSLGQGFQREQYF. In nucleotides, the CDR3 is TGTGCCAGCAGCTTGGGCCAGGGTTTTCAGCGCGAGCAGTACTTC. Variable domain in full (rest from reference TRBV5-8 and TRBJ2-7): EAGVTQSPTHLIKTRGQQATLRCSPISGHTSVYWYQQALGLGLQFLLWYDEGEERNRGNFPPRFSGRQFPNYSSELNVNALELEDSALYLCASSLGQGFQREQYFGPGTRLTVT.

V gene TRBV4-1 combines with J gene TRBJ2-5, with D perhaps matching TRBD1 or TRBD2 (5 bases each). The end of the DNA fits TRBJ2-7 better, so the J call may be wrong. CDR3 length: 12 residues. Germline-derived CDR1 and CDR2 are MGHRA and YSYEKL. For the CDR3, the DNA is TGCGCCAGCTCGGGGCAGGGATACGAGCAGTACTTC. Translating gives CASSGQGYEQYF.

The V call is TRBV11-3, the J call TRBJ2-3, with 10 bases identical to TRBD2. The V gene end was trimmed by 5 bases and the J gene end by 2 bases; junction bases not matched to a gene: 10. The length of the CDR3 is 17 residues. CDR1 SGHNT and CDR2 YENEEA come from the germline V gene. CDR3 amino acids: CASSRGGLAPSTDTQYF. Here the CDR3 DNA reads TGTGCCAGCAGCCGAGGGGGACTAGCGCCCTCCACAGATACGCAGTATTTT.

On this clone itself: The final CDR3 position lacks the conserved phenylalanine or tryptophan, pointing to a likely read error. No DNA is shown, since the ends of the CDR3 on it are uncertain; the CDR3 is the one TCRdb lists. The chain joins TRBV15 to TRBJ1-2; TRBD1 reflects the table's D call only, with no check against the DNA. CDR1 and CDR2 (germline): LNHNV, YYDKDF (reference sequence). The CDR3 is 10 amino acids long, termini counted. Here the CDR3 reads CATSREQTGD.

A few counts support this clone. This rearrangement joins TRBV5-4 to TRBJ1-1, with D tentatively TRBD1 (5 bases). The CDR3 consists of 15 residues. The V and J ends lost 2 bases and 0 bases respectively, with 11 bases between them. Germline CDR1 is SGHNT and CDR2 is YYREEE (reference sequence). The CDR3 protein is CASSFSGAMNTEAFF. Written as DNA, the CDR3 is TGTGCCAGCAGCTTTTCCGGGGCGATGAACACTGAAGCTTTCTTT.

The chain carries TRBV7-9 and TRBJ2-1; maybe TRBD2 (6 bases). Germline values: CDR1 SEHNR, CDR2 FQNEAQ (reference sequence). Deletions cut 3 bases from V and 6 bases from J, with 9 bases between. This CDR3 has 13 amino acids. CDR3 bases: TGTGCCAGCAGCTTTACGGGAGCCAATGAGCAGTTCTTC. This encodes CASSFTGANEQFF.

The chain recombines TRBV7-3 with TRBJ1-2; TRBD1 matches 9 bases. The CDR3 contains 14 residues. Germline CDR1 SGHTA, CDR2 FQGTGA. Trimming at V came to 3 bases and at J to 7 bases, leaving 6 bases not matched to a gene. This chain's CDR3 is CASSFDGTGTGYTF. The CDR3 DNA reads TGTGCCAGCAGCTTCGATGGGACAGGGACTGGCTACACCTTC.

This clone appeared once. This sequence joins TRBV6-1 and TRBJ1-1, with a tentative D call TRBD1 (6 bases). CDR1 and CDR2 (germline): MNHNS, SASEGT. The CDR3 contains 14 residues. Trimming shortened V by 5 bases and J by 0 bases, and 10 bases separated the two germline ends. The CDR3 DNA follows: TGTGCCAGCAGTTGGACAGAGATGAACACTGAAGCTTTCTTT. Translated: CASSWTEMNTEAFF.